Sequencing of this T cell receptor (beta chain) was carried out in a study of T cell repertoires in ileal Crohn's disease. Study-level background: Surgery for a complication: stricturing in approximately 60%, penetrating in roughly 40%. About half received postoperative treatment, some ten with thiopurines and around 17 anti-TNF. Study results and caveats: Compared with non-smokers, active smokers at surgery showed more clonal expansions.

CDR3 length: 12 amino acids. In germline, CDR1 is MNHNS, CDR2 SASEGT. The V end was cut by 7 bases, the J end by 5 bases, with 11 bases between. Assay used: immunoSEQ multiplex PCR; TCRdb lists only in-frame clones, some missing. The data hold approximately 18,000 clones, with roughly 60% observed a single time. Turning to this clone: What it binds is not known.

This receptor was obtained from an adult with Crohn's disease. Sequenced input: ileal tissue. The chain links TRBV6-1 to TRBJ1-2; possibly TRBD1 for D (6 bases). The CDR3: CASTQGLYGYTF. In DNA form, the CDR3 reads TGTGCCAGCACTCAGGGGCTTTATGGCTACACCTTC.